This T cell receptor beta chain was captured in a study of Graves' ophthalmopathy and Graves' hyperthyroidism. Across the whole study: No treatment had been given when peripheral blood was collected at initial diagnosis.

Hyperthyroidism patients, all newly diagnosed, had under 2 months' duration and ages of 18 to 65. Exclusion criteria comprised other autoimmune diseases, uncontrolled infections, pregnancy or lactation in patients. Amplification targeted the TCR beta CDR3 regions, with RNA transcripts as the source material. The library came from an HTBI-primed first-round RT-PCR and a second-round multiplex PCR. One entry per CDR3 protein, called by TCRdb with MiXCR from the multiplex PCR reads. The repertoire holds hundreds of thousands of distinct CDR3 sequences, with about 20% as singletons. The germline gives CDR1 DFQATT, CDR2 SNEGSKA (reference sequence). This CDR3 comprises 14 residues. Deletions cut 0 bases from V and 0 bases from J, with 6 bases between.

The TCR was taken from a woman between 18 and 29 years old with stable Graves' hyperthyroidism. Some clones in this sample may be carry-over from other donors' samples. Sequencing was carried out using peripheral blood. This chain connects TRBV20-1 to TRBJ1-5; D might be TRBD1 (6 bases). Written as DNA, the CDR3 is TGCAGTGCTAGAGAGGGGGCTAGCAATCAGCCCCAGCATTTT. Its translation is CSAREGASNQPQHF.